A selection of T cell receptor beta chains follows, all from one sample in a study of circulating CD8 cells and anti-PD-1 response in melanoma. TCRdb reanalysed the reads using MiXCR and keeps one entry per CDR3 protein. Of some 500 distinct CDR3 sequences in the sample, around 10% were seen once. The source material was CD8+ T cells from PBMCs, sampled at baseline or after one month of anti-PD-1 therapy (not recorded which). Every receptor here comes from a human donor with melanoma. Each CDR3 is given with its conserved first and last residue. The order of the fields is J gene, D gene, V gene, clone size, CDR3 DNA, CDR3 protein. D genes are given only for firm matches. Clone size appears in some rows only: once, few, many, or a class for an expanded clone.

TRBJ2-6 TRBD2 TRBV27 - TGTGCCAGCCTCTTATTCTGGGGGGGCTCTGGGGCCAACGTCCTGACTTTC CASLLFWGGSGANVLTF
TRBJ2-2 TRBD2 TRBV19 large TGTGCCAGTAGTATCTATGCTCGGACTAGCATAAACACCGGGGAGCTGTTTTTT CASSIYARTSINTGELFF
TRBJ2-7 TRBD2 TRBV6-2/TRBV6-3 medium-sized TGTGCCAGCAGTTCAGATCTAGCGGAATCCTACGAGCAGTACTTC CASSSDLAESYEQYF
TRBJ2-7 TRBD2 TRBV10-3 large TGTGCCATCAGCTGGACTAGCGGGGGGCCCTCATACGAGCAGTACTTC CAISWTSGGPSYEQYF
TRBJ1-5 - TRBV6-4 - TGTGCCAGCAGTGCAGGGGCCAGCAATCAGCCCCAGCATTTT CASSAGASNQPQHF
TRBJ2-2 - TRBV7-3 large TGTGCCAGCAGCCCAACCGGAGTCGAGCTGTTTTTT CASSPTGVELFF
TRBJ2-7 - TRBV20-1 large TGCAGTGCTAGATCGTCCCTTACAGGGCTACTATCCTACGAGCAGTACTTC CSARSSLTGLLSYEQYF
TRBJ2-6 - TRBV19 large TGTGCCAGTAGTCCCTCAGGGGCCAACGTCCTGACTTTC CASSPSGANVLTF
TRBJ1-1 - TRBV14 - TGTGCCAGCGGCCAGGTTGGCGGGGGCTACACTGAAGCTTTCTTT CASGQVGGGYTEAFF
TRBJ2-1 - TRBV19 large TGTGCCAGTAGTATAGTGGAGAGCTCCTACAATGAGCAGTTCTTC CASSIVESSYNEQFF
TRBJ2-6 - TRBV19 medium-sized TGTGCCAGTAGTATAGCCCTGGCGCGGGGGGCCAACGTCCTGACTTTC CASSIALARGANVLTF
TRBJ2-3 - TRBV19 medium-sized TGTGCCAGCAGGGAGGCGATGAGCACAGATACGCAGTATTTT CASREAMSTDTQYF
TRBJ2-3 - TRBV14 large TGTGCCAGCAGCCAAGAATGGGGGCCTGGGACAGATACGCAGTATTTT CASSQEWGPGTDTQYF
TRBJ2-1 - TRBV4-2 medium-sized TGTGCCAGCAGCCAAGTTAACGCCGGGGCGCAGTTCTTC CASSQVNAGAQFF
TRBJ2-7 - TRBV29-1 large TGCAGCGTTGAAGAAGAGGGCAGCTCCTACGAGCAGTACTTC CSVEEEGSSYEQYF
TRBJ1-1 - TRBV30 medium-sized TGTGCCTGGAGTGTGTCGGGACACACTGAAGCTTTCTTT CAWSVSGHTEAFF
TRBJ2-1 - TRBV20-1 large TGCAGTGCTAGAGATTACAAGGGGAGCTCCTACAATGAGCAGTTCTTC CSARDYKGSSYNEQFF
TRBJ2-5 - TRBV12-3/TRBV12-4 medium-sized TGTGCCAGCAGCACTCAGGAGGGGCAAGAGACCCAGTACTTC CASSTQEGQETQYF
TRBJ2-7 - TRBV19 medium-sized TGTGCCAGTAGTATCGCCGGACAGTCGCCTATCGAGCAGTACTTC CASSIAGQSPIEQYF
TRBJ2-1 - TRBV29-1 large TGCAGCGTTTTCGGGGGCTCGATTATGGAGCAGTTCTTC CSVFGGSIMEQFF
TRBJ1-1 TRBD1 TRBV19 large TGTGCCAGTAGTATAGTTTTCGGGACAGGGGCGGGAATGAACACTGAAGCTTTCTTT CASSIVFGTGAGMNTEAFF
TRBJ2-5 TRBD2 TRBV9 large TGTGCCAGCAGCTCGCCACGGGAGGAGGCTAGCGGGGGGCAAGAGACCCAGTACTTC CASSSPREEASGGQETQYF
TRBJ1-2 - TRBV25-1 - TGTGCCAGCAGTGATCAGGGCGATGGCTACACCTTC CASSDQGDGYTF
TRBJ1-1 - TRBV19 medium-sized TGTGCCAGTCGGCCGGGGGGCGACACTGAAGCTTTCTTT CASRPGGDTEAFF
TRBJ2-7 - TRBV6-5 large TGTGCCAGCAGTTTGTCAGGTACCGACGAGCAGTACTTC CASSLSGTDEQYF
TRBJ2-7 TRBD2 TRBV20-1 large TGCAGTGCTAGAGTCCCCTCGGGGCGCGGGGGGGCCTACGAGCAGTACTTC CSARVPSGRGGAYEQYF
TRBJ2-6 TRBD1 TRBV4-3 hyperexpanded TGCGCCAGCAGCCAACTGGCCGGGACAGGGAGCTCTGGGGCCAACGTCCTGACTTTC CASSQLAGTGSSGANVLTF
TRBJ1-2 - TRBV9 - TGTGCCAGCAGCCCATACCGGGTGGACCCGCTACCTTCGTTC CASSPYRVDPLPSF
TRBJ2-7 - TRBV2 large TGTGCCAGCAGTGAGGTGGCAGGCGCTCTCTACGAGCAGTACTTC CASSEVAGALYEQYF
TRBJ2-7 - TRBV12-3/TRBV12-4 large TGTGCCAGCAGTTCTGACATCTACGAGCAGTACTTC CASSSDIYEQYF
TRBJ2-7 TRBD1 TRBV19 large TGTGCCAGTGGAGCGGCAGGGGGAAGCAACAACGAGCAGTACTTC CASGAAGGSNNEQYF
TRBJ2-7 - TRBV5-4 - TGTGCCAGCAGCTTGGCCGGGGACTCCCTCTCCTTC CASSLAGDSLSF
TRBJ2-2 - TRBV18 medium-sized TGTGCCAGCTCACCCTACAGCCTCCACACGAACACCGGGGAGCTGTTTTTT CASSPYSLHTNTGELFF
TRBJ2-5 - TRBV15 large TGTGCCACCAGCAGAGACCTAACAGGGCCAGAGACCCAGTACTTC CATSRDLTGPETQYF
TRBJ1-2 TRBD1 TRBV29-1 large TGCAGCGTGGGACAGGGCAACTATGGCTACACCTTC CSVGQGNYGYTF
TRBJ1-1 - TRBV25-1 large TGTGCCAGCAGTGAATTGGGTCAGGCCTTTGGAGCTTTCTTT CASSELGQAFGAFF
TRBJ2-2 TRBD2 TRBV2 large TGTGCCAGCAGGGGACTAGCGGGGGGTCGGACCGGGGAGCTGTTTTTT CASRGLAGGRTGELFF
TRBJ2-1 - TRBV28 large TGTGCCAGCAGTCAGGGCAGGGGATGGTACAATGAGCAGTTCTTC CASSQGRGWYNEQFF
TRBJ2-7 - TRBV2 few TGTGCCAGCAGCCGCCTCGGGGCAGGGCCCGGCGAGCAGTACTTC CASSRLGAGPGEQYF
TRBJ2-2 - TRBV19 medium-sized TGTGCCAGTTCTTTCCCAACCGGGGAGCTGTTTTTT CASSFPTGELFF
TRBJ2-1 TRBD2 TRBV7-6 few TGTGCCAGCACGGAAGGGACTAGAGTGACTGAGCAGTTCTTC CASTEGTRVTEQFF
TRBJ2-3 - TRBV20-1 medium-sized TGCAGTGCTATGGACGGGGATACGCAGTATTTT CSAMDGDTQYF
TRBJ2-1 - TRBV29-1 large TGCGGCGTTGAAGATTGGGGCCAGGGAGACAATGAGCAGTTCTTC CGVEDWGQGDNEQFF
TRBJ2-1 TRBD2 TRBV19 large TGTGCCAGCGCGACTAGCGGGGGGGTGTTTAATGAGCAGTTCTTC CASATSGGVFNEQFF
TRBJ2-1 - TRBV19 large TGTGCCAGTAGTATAGGGACCAACTACAATGAGCAGTTCTTC CASSIGTNYNEQFF
TRBJ2-2 TRBD1 TRBV7-8 large TGTGCCAGCAGGATGTGGACAGGGGGCACCGGGGAGCTGTTTTTT CASRMWTGGTGELFF
TRBJ2-1 - TRBV5-6 large TGTGCCAGCACCACCCAGGAGCGAGACTACAATGAGCAGTTCTTC CASTTQERDYNEQFF
TRBJ2-7 - TRBV28 large TGTGCCAGCACCGAGAGCCTCTCCTACGAGCAGTACTTC CASTESLSYEQYF
TRBJ2-3 - TRBV20-1 large TGCAGTGCTGGGGGGCCGATCACAGATACGCAGTATTTT CSAGGPITDTQYF
TRBJ2-6 - TRBV29-1 large TGCAGCTCCCTCGGAGGATCCGGAACTGGGGCCAACGTCCTGACTTTC CSSLGGSGTGANVLTF